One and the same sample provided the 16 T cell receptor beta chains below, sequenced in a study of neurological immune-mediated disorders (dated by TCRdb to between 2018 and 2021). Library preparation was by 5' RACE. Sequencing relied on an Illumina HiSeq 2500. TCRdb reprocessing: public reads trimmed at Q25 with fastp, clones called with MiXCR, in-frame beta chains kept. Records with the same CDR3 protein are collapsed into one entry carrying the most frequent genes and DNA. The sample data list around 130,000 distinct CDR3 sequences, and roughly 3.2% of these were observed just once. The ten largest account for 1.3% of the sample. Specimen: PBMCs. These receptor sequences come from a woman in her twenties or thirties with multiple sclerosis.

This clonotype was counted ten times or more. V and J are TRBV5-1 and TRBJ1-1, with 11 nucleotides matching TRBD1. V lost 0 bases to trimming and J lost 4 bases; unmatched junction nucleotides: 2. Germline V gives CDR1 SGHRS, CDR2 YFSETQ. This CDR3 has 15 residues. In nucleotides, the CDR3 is TGCGCCAGCAGCTTGGCCGGGACAGGGGGCACTGAAGCTTTCTTT. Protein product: CASSLAGTGGTEAFF.

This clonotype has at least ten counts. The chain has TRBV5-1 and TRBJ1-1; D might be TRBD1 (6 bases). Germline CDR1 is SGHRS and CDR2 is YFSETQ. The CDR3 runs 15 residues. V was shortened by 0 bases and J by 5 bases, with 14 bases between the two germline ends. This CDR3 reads CASSLEGGRGTEAFF. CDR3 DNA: TGCGCCAGCAGCTTGGAGGGGGGGCGAGGTACTGAAGCTTTCTTT.

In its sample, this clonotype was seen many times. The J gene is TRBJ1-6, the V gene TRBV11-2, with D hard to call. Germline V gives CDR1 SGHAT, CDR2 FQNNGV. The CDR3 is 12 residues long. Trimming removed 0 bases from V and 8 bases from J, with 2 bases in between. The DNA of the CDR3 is TGTGCCAGCAGCTTAGATTATTCACCCCTCCACTTT. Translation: CASSLDYSPLHF.

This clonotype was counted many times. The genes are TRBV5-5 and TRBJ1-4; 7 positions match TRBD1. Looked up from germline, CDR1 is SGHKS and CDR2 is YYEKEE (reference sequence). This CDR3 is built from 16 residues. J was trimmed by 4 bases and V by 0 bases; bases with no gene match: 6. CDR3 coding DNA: TGTGCCAGCAGCTTGGCGGGACAGCTTCTTAATGAAAAACTGTTTTTT. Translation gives CASSLAGQLLNEKLFF.

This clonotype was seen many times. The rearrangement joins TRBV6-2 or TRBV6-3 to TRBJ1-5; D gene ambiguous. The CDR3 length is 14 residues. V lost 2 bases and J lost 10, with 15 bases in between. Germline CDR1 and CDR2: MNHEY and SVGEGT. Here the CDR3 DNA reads TGTGCCAGCAGTTACGGTATTCGTGGAAGCCCCCAGCATTTT. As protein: CASSYGIRGSPQHF.

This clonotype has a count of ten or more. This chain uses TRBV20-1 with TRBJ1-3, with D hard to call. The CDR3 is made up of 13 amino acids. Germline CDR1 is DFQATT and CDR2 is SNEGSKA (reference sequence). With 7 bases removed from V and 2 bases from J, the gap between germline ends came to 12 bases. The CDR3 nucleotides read TGCAGTGGGATGGTGGGGACTGGAAACACCATATATTTT. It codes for CSGMVGTGNTIYF.

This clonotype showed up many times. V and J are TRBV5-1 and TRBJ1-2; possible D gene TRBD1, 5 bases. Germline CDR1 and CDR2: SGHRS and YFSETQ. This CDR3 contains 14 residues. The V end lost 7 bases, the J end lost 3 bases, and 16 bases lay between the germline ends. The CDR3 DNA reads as TGCGCCAGCGCCCATGACCCGGGGGACTATGGCTACACCTTC. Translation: CASAHDPGDYGYTF.

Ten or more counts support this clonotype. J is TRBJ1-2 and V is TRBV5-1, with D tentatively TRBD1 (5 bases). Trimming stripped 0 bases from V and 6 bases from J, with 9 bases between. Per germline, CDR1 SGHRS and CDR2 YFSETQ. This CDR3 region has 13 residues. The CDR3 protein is CASSLARGDGYTF. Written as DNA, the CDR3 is TGCGCCAGCAGCTTGGCCAGAGGGGATGGCTACACCTTC. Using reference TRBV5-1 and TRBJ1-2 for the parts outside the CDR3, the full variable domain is KAGVTQTPRYLIKTRGQQVTLSCSPISGHRSVSWYQQTPGQGLQFLFEYFSETQRNKGNFPGRFSGRQFSNSRSEMNVSTLELGDSALYLCASSLARGDGYTFGSGTRLTVV.

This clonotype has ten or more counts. This chain's CDR3 is CASSPAGQSYGYTF. The DNA of the CDR3 is TGCGCCAGCAGCCCAGCTGGACAGTCCTATGGCTACACCTTC. The chain recombines TRBV5-1 with TRBJ1-2; TRBD1 is a possible D gene (6 bases). Germline loops: CDR1 SGHRS, CDR2 YFSETQ. This CDR3 has 14 amino acids. Trimming cost V 4 bases and J 4 bases, with 14 bases left between them.

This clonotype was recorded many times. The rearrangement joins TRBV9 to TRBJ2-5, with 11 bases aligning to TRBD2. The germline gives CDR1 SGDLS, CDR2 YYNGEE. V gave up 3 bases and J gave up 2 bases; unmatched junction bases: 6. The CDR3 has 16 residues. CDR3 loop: CASSAELAGGQETQYF. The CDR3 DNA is TGTGCCAGCAGCGCCGAGCTAGCGGGGGGACAAGAGACCCAGTACTTC.

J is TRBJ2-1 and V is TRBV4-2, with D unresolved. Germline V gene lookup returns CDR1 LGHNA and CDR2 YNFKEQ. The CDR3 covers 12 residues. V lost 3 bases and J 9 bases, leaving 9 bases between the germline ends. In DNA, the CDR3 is TGTGCCAGCAGCCAGGTAGGTAGTGAGCAGTTCTTC. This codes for CASSQVGSEQFF.

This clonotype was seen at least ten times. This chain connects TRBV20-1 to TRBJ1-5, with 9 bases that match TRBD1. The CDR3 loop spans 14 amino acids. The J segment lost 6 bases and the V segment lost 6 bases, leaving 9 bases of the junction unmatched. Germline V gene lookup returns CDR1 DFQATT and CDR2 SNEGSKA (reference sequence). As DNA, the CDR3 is TGCAGTGCGGGGAGAGGGACAGGGCGTCAGCCCCAGCATTTT. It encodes CSAGRGTGRQPQHF.

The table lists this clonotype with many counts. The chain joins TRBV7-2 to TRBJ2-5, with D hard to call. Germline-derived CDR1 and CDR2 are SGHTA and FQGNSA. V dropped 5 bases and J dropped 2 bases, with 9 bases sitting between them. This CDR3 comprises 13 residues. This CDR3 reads CASSLSWQETQYF. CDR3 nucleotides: TGTGCCAGCAGCCTTAGCTGGCAAGAGACCCAGTACTTC.

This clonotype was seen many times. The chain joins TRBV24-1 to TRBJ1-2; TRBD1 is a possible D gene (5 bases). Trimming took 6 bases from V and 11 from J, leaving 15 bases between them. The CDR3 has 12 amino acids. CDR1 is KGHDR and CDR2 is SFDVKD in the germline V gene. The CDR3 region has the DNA TGTGCCACCAGTAAGGGGCCCGCGGATTACACCTTC. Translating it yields CATSKGPADYTF.

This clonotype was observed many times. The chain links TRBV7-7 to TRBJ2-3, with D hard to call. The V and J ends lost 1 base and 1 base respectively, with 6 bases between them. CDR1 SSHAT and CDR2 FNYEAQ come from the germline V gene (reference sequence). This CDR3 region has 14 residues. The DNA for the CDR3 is TGTGCCAGCAGCTTAGGCACGCGCACAGATACGCAGTATTTT. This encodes CASSLGTRTDTQYF.

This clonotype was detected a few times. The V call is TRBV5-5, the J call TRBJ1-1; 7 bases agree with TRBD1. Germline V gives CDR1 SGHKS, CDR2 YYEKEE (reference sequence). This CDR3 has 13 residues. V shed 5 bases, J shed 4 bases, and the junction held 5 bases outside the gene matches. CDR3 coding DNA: TGTGCCAGCAGAATCCGGGACAGCACTGAAGCTTTCTTT. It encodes CASRIRDSTEAFF.